A single sample gave rise to the 2 T cell receptor beta chains below, sequenced in a study of T cell responses to AZD1222 COVID-19 vaccine. Some clones are missing from TCRdb's copy, which holds only in-frame ones; the method was immunoSEQ multiplex PCR. The sample lists roughly 170,000 clones, approximately 94% occurring once. The material sequenced was peripheral blood, taken 28 days after the second AZD1222 dose. The receptors were sampled from an adult who received the AZD1222 COVID-19 vaccine.

The rearrangement links TRBV29-1 to TRBJ2-7; a possible D gene is TRBD1 (7 bases). The CDR3 contains 13 residues. Per germline, CDR1 SQVTM and CDR2 ANQGSEA. Deletions cut 7 bases from V and 2 bases from J, with 15 bases between. The CDR3 coding sequence is TGCAGCGGGCGGGACAGTTCGACCTACGAGCAGTACTTC. It yields the protein CSGRDSSTYEQYF.

V is TRBV7-2 and J is TRBJ2-7; D assignment may be TRBD1 or TRBD2 (6 bases each). CDR3 length: 15 residues. Germline V CDR1 and CDR2: SGHTA, FQGNSA. Between the trimmed V and J ends, which lost 5 bases and 5 bases, there was a span of 19 bases. This chain's CDR3 is CASSVEGRGQDEQYF. The CDR3 nucleotides read TGTGCCAGCAGCGTAGAAGGTCGGGGGCAAGACGAGCAGTACTTC.